The entry that follows covers one T cell receptor (beta chain) sequence. Its target is not known. CDR3 length equals 18 residues. V lost 5 bases to trimming and J lost 0 bases, with 17 bases between them. The germline gives CDR1 MDHEN, CDR2 SYDVKM. The source of the sample is a study of T cell responses to AZD1222 COVID-19 vaccine. Looking at the study overall: Second-dose recipients at about 4 or about 12 weeks were treated as one pooled group.

Measured with immunoSEQ multiplex PCR; TCRdb has only the in-frame clones, and not every one. The table has about 120,000 clones, over 70% seen once. Study outcomes and limitations: The breadth and depth of Spike-specific TCRs increased once two AZD1222 doses had been given.

This sequence was found in an adult in good health. This material consisted of peripheral blood, taken on day 0 of AZD1222 vaccination. The chain recombines TRBV28 with TRBJ2-6; possible D gene TRBD2, 5 bases. The CDR3 DNA reads as TGTGCCAGCAGTAGGCCCAGCGGAGGTACCTCTGGGGCCAACGTCCTGACTTTC. Its protein is CASSRPSGGTSGANVLTF.